This T cell receptor beta chain was recovered during a study of blood T cell repertoires in COVID-19 (dated by TCRdb to about 2020). Background on the whole study: Samples from collaborators originated in the United States, Italy and Spain and spanned both the acute and convalescent phases of COVID-19. HLA class I and class II types, where available, came from metadata supplied by the sample provider rather than from assay-based typing. The repertoires were released in a freely available public database meant as a resource for research on the immune response to SARS-CoV-2. The prospective study material was composed of cDNA or gDNA derived from T cells, B-cell-depleted T cells, or PBMCs. Sample metadata almost always included a de-identified subject ID, COVID-19 status, age in years and sex. Subjects who had been exposed to COVID-19, were actively infected with it, or had recovered from it provided the deeply sampled blood TCRbeta repertoires that made up the dataset. The samples were drawn from the first 160 participants of the ongoing ImmuneRACE study and from 1,254 subjects provided by 6 global collaborators. Results and caveats for the whole study, not just this receptor: Clinical and demographic metadata were provided uncurated, with the amount varying by source and participant.

Trimming leaves V shorter by 3 bases and J shorter by 3 bases, with the junction holding 4 bases beyond the gene matches. The germline V gene (reference sequence) sets CDR1 to DFQATT and CDR2 to SNEGSKA. The CDR3 holds 14 amino acids from the cysteine to the phenylalanine. Only the CDR3 part of the read is kept: 42 bases, read in frame from the first base. On this clone itself: What antigen it recognizes has not been identified. No clone much larger than this one lies a single base away; base qualities are absent.

Each collaborating institution followed its own protocols to collect whole blood in K2EDTA tubes. For TCRbeta analysis, collaborators shipped samples as frozen whole blood, isolated PBMCs, or DNA extracted from either of those sample types. TCRbeta CDR3 regions were amplified from genomic DNA using the immunoSEQ Assay, a bias-controlled multiplex PCR. Turning to the authors' computational methods: Within the assay, amplification of reference gene primers was used to estimate how many nucleated cells each sample contained. Sequence reads were collapsed and filtered to measure the absolute abundance of every unique TCRbeta CDR3 rearrangement. For each sample, productive Simpson clonality was calculated as the square root of Simpson's diversity index across productive rearrangements. TCRdb limited this immuneACCESS table to in-frame rearrangements with V and J called. A share of clones is missing; checked studies link under half to unresolved V genes, and the rest is unexplained. That table supplies the V and J calls and clone size; D and trimming were determined from the DNA. The sample table records 85,000 to 100,000 clones; 80% to 90% of these occur just once. 7% to 7.5% of the sample is held by the ten biggest clonotypes.

This chain joins TRBV20-1 to TRBJ2-1, with TRBD2 identical over 8 junction bases. Material: peripheral blood. This receptor was identified in a man aged 60 to 69 with acute or convalescent COVID-19. The CDR3 region reads CSASLAGIYNEQFF. The nucleotides are TGCAGTGCTAGTCTAGCGGGTATCTACAATGAGCAGTTCTTC.